This T cell receptor beta chain was obtained from a study of blood T cell repertoires in COVID-19. Overall study context: From T cells, B-cell-depleted T cells, or PBMCs came the material, which was cDNA or gDNA.

The CDR3 has 14 residues. Germline loops: CDR1 SGHRS, CDR2 YFSETQ. Trimming cost V 4 bases and J 4 bases, with 11 bases left between them. TCRdb keeps only in-frame clones here, not all; method: immunoSEQ multiplex PCR. In the table there are about 230,000 clones, about 85% of which are singletons. For this clone: Other DNA sequences in the sample encode the same CDR3.

The sequenced sample was peripheral blood. This rearrangement joins TRBV5-1 to TRBJ1-4; D is possibly TRBD1 (6 bases). This sequence originates from a man aged 35 to 55 with acute or convalescent COVID-19. CDR3 DNA sequence: TGCGCCAGCAGCCTACAGGGAGTTAATGAAAAACTGTTTTTT. The encoded protein is CASSLQGVNEKLFF.